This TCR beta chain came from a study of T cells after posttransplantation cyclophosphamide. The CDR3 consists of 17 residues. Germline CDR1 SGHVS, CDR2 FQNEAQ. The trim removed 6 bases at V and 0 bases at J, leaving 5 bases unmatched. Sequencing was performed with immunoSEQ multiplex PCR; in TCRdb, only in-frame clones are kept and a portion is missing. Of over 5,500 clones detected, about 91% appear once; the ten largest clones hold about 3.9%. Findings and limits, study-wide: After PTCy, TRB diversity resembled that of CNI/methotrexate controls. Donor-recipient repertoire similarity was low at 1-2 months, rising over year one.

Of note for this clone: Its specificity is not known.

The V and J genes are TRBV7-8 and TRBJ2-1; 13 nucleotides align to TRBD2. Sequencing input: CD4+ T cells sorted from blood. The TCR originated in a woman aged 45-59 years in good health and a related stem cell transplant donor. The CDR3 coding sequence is TGTGCCAGCAGGGGACTAGCGGGAACTAGCTCCTACAATGAGCAGTTCTTC. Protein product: CASRGLAGTSSYNEQFF.